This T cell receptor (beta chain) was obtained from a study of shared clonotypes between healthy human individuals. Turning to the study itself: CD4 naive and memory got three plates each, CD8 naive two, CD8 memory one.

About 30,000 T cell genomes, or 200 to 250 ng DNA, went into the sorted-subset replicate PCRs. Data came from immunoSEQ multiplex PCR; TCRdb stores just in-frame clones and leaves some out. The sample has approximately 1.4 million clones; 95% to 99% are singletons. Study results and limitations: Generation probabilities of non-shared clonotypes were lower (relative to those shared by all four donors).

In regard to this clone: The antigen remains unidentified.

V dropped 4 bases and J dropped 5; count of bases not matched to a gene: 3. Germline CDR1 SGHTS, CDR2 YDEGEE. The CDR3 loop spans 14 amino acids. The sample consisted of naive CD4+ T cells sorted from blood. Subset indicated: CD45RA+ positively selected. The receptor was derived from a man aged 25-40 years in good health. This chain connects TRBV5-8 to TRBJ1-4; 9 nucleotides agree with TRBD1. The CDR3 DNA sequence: TGTGCCAGCAGCCTGGGACAGGGAAATGAAAAACTGTTTTTT. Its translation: CASSLGQGNEKLFF.